The 23 T cell receptor beta chains listed next were all sequenced from one sample in a study of blood T cell repertoires in COVID-19. The protocol was immunoSEQ multiplex PCR, while the TCRdb copy is restricted to in-frame clones and leaves out a portion. The table records roughly 180,000 clones, approximately 90% of them present only once. The sample was peripheral blood. Source of these receptors: a woman in her 30s with active or convalescent COVID-19.

The rearrangement uses TRBV7-9 and TRBJ1-2, with TRBD1 identical over 10 bases. V trimming: 6 bases; J trimming: 4 bases; junction bases outside the gene matches: 5. The CDR3 runs to 14 residues. Per germline, CDR1 SEHNR and CDR2 FQNEAQ (reference sequence). The CDR3 sequence is CASSPWDRGYGYTF. As DNA, the CDR3 is TGTGCCAGCAGTCCCTGGGACAGGGGCTATGGCTACACCTTC.

The chain joins TRBV2 to TRBJ2-2; D unresolved. V dropped 4 bases and J dropped 1 base, with 7 bases sitting between them. CDR1 SNHLY and CDR2 FYNNEI come from the germline V gene. This CDR3 spans 14 amino acids. The CDR3 DNA reads as TGTGCCAGCAGTGCCTCGCGGAACACCGGGGAGCTGTTTTTT. Residues: CASSASRNTGELFF.

The chain has TRBV19 and TRBJ1-6; no firm D call. The CDR3 spans 16 residues. The V gene lost 6 bases and the J gene lost 8 bases, with 20 bases spanning the gap. CDR1 and CDR2 from the germline V gene are LNHDA and SQIVND (reference sequence). The CDR3 sequence is CASSTVGPEGYSPLHF. The CDR3 region has the DNA TGTGCCAGTAGCACCGTGGGCCCGGAAGGATATTCACCCCTCCACTTT.

The chain is built from TRBV5-1 and TRBJ1-1, with 7 bases identical to TRBD1. The CDR3 spans 14 residues. V lost 3 bases, J lost 4 bases, and 6 bases stayed unmatched. Germline V gene sequence: CDR1 SGHRS, CDR2 YFSETQ. The CDR3 DNA reads TGCGCCAGCAGCTCCGGCCCAGGGGGCACTGAAGCTTTCTTT. Its translation: CASSSGPGGTEAFF.

The chain recombines TRBV28 with TRBJ1-6, with 8 bases that match TRBD1. The CDR3 is 14 residues long. Unmatched junction bases numbered 5, after V lost 5 bases and J lost 8 bases. Looked up from germline, CDR1 is MDHEN and CDR2 is SYDVKM. The CDR3 region has the DNA TGTGCCAGCAGTACACAGGGGGTAGATTCACCCCTCCACTTT. This gives the protein CASSTQGVDSPLHF.

The chain's CDR3 is CASSLGTGGGETQYF. The CDR3 DNA reads as TGTGCCAGCAGCCTTGGGACAGGGGGAGGAGAGACCCAGTACTTC. This chain connects TRBV6-6 to TRBJ2-5; 11 nucleotides line up with TRBD1. The trim removed 6 bases at V and 4 bases at J, leaving 7 bases unmatched. Germline V lookup: CDR1 MNHNY, CDR2 SVGAGI (reference sequence). The CDR3 totals 15 residues.

The gene calls are TRBV15 and TRBJ1-5; D is unclear. This CDR3 comprises 16 residues. Germline values: CDR1 LNHNV, CDR2 YYDKDF (reference sequence). Between the trimmed V and J ends, which lost 0 bases and 7 bases, there was a span of 16 bases. CDR3 DNA: TGTGCCACCAGCAGAGAGAGATCGGGAGGTGGCCAGCCCCAGCATTTT. This gives the protein CATSRERSGGGQPQHF.

The genes are TRBV30 and TRBJ1-6; unclear D gene. This CDR3 has 13 residues. Germline assignment: CDR1 GTSNPN and CDR2 SVGIG (reference sequence). The germline V and J ends were trimmed by 3 bases and 5 bases, with 8 bases remaining between them. The DNA for the CDR3 is TGTGCCTGGAGAAACGGGGATAATTCACCCCTCCACTTT. As protein: CAWRNGDNSPLHF. The whole variable domain, filled in from reference TRBV30 and TRBJ1-6, reads SQTIHQWPATLVQPVGSPLSLECTVEGTSNPNLYWYRQAAGRGLQLLFYSVGIGQISSEVPQNLSASRPQDRQFILSSKKLLLSDSGFYLCAWRNGDNSPLHFGNGTRLTVT.

This chain links TRBV5-1 with TRBJ2-3; TRBD2 agrees at 10 bases. The CDR3 consists of 14 residues. J lost 2 bases, V lost 10 bases, and 7 bases had no gene match. Per the germline V gene, CDR1 is SGHRS and CDR2 is YFSETQ. CDR3 nucleotides: TGCGCCGGATCTAGCGGGGGCCTCACAGATACGCAGTATTTT. It yields the protein CAGSSGGLTDTQYF.

The rearrangement links TRBV19 to TRBJ1-5; tentatively, D is TRBD1 (5 bases). Germline CDR1 is LNHDA and CDR2 is SQIVND (reference sequence). The V and J ends lost 3 bases and 6 bases respectively, with 15 bases between them. The CDR3 extends over 15 amino acids. This CDR3 reads CASSMASREGQPQHF. CDR3 in DNA: TGTGCCAGTAGTATGGCATCCAGGGAGGGTCAGCCCCAGCATTTT.

The V and J genes are TRBV19 and TRBJ1-5; D is unclear. Germline values: CDR1 LNHDA, CDR2 SQIVND (reference sequence). The germline V and J ends were trimmed by 3 bases and 3 bases, with 12 bases remaining between them. This CDR3 has 15 residues. The CDR3 DNA reads TGTGCCAGTAGTATGGGGTCGGGGAACAATCAGCCCCAGCATTTT. It codes for CASSMGSGNNQPQHF.

In DNA form, the CDR3 reads TGTGCCAGCACCCTGGGACAGTATGGCTACACCTTC. Translated: CASTLGQYGYTF. The chain combines TRBV6-5 with TRBJ1-2; TRBD1 matches at 7 bases. Losses at the gene ends were 7 bases for V and 5 bases for J; bases not matched to a gene: 4. CDR1 is MNHEY and CDR2 is SVGAGI in the germline V gene. CDR3 length: 12 residues.

The J gene is TRBJ2-7, the V gene TRBV3-1 (or the pseudogene TRBV3-2), with 7 bases fitting TRBD2. The CDR3 is made up of 15 amino acids. The germline V gene encodes CDR1 LGHDT and CDR2 YNNKEL (reference sequence). The trim removed 3 bases at V and 4 bases at J, leaving 9 bases unmatched. Written as DNA, the CDR3 is TGTGCCAGCAGCCATCGACTAGCACCACAATACGAGCAGTACTTC. Its translation: CASSHRLAPQYEQYF.

The chain links TRBV6-4 to TRBJ1-1; a weak D match, TRBD1 (5 bases). Germline CDR1 and CDR2: MRHNA and SNTAGT. The CDR3 spans 11 residues. V dropped 11 bases and J dropped 5 bases, with 12 bases sitting between them. CDR3 DNA sequence: TGTGCCGGAGGGACGACTACTGAAGCTTTCTTT. This codes for CAGGTTTEAFF.

This clone was detected only a few times. This chain joins TRBV6-7 and TRBJ1-5, with D possibly TRBD1 on 6 matching bases. TRBV6-7 is recorded as an ORF, its role being uncertain. CDR3 size: 15 residues. V shed 7 bases and J shed 5 bases, with 18 bases lying between them. CDR3 sequence: CASTTWPGDHQPQHF. The DNA of the CDR3 is TGTGCCAGCACGACCTGGCCAGGGGACCATCAGCCCCAGCATTTT.

This clone was seen a handful of times. The rearrangement links TRBV6-5 to TRBJ2-6; TRBD1 matches 9 bases. Germline V lookup: CDR1 MNHEY, CDR2 SVGAGI. The CDR3 has 15 amino acids. The junction had 0 bases not matched to a gene; V was cut back by 6 bases and J by 0 bases. CDR3 sequence reads: CASRTGGSGANVLTF. For the CDR3, the DNA is TGTGCCAGCAGGACAGGGGGCTCTGGGGCCAACGTCCTGACTTTC.

The J gene is TRBJ1-2, the V gene TRBV27, with D unclear. V lost 1 base to trimming and J lost 8 bases, with 11 bases between them. CDR3 length: 13 residues. Germline assignment: CDR1 MNHEY and CDR2 SMNVEV (reference sequence). The CDR3 loop reads CASSLLSGFGYTF. The DNA for the CDR3 is TGTGCCAGCAGTTTATTATCGGGGTTCGGCTACACCTTC.

This sequence joins TRBV2 and TRBJ1-5; perhaps TRBD1 as D (6 bases). V was pared by 5 bases and J by 0 bases, with 14 bases between. The germline V gene encodes CDR1 SNHLY and CDR2 FYNNEI. This CDR3 region has 16 residues. The CDR3: CASSRTENYSNQPQHF. As DNA, the CDR3 is TGTGCCAGCAGTCGGACAGAAAATTATAGCAATCAGCCCCAGCATTTT.

This clone was seen only once. The gene calls are TRBV20-1 and TRBJ2-7, with TRBD2 matching 8 bases. The CDR3 loop spans 15 amino acids. V trimming: 3 bases; J trimming: 2 bases; junction bases outside the gene matches: 9. Per germline, CDR1 DFQATT and CDR2 SNEGSKA (reference sequence). CDR3 residues: CSASRQASGPYEQYF. The CDR3 region has the DNA TGCAGTGCTAGTAGACAGGCTAGCGGGCCCTACGAGCAGTACTTC.

In this sample, this clone turned up a few times. The J gene is TRBJ1-5, the V gene TRBV12-3 or TRBV12-4, with D unresolved. The CDR3 covers 13 residues. Trimming shortened V by 2 bases and J by 5 bases, and 7 bases separated the two germline ends. The CDR3 is CASSLLSDQPQHF. Written as DNA, the CDR3 is TGTGCCAGCAGTTTACTTTCAGATCAGCCCCAGCATTTT.

The rearrangement links TRBV7-8 to TRBJ2-7; possibly TRBD1 for D (6 bases). Trimming cost V 4 bases and J 0 bases, with 10 bases left between them. The germline V gene encodes CDR1 SGHVS and CDR2 FQNEAQ. The CDR3 totals 14 residues. CDR3 protein: CASSYTGSSYEQYF. CDR3 coding DNA: TGTGCCAGCAGCTATACAGGGTCCTCCTACGAGCAGTACTTC.

The V and J genes are TRBV11-2 and TRBJ1-1; no clear D. Trimming cost V 5 bases and J 5 bases, with 15 bases left between them. CDR3 size: 14 residues. CDR1 is SGHAT, CDR2 FQNNGV, per germline. The CDR3: CASSPSSSWTEAFF. DNA for the CDR3: TGTGCCAGCAGCCCCAGCTCTAGTTGGACTGAAGCTTTCTTT.

The chain uses TRBV9 and TRBJ2-1; 11 nucleotides match TRBD1. Germline V gene data show CDR1 as SGDLS and CDR2 as YYNGEE. The junction had 9 bases not matched to a gene; V was cut back by 4 bases and J by 3 bases. The CDR3 spans 17 residues. The CDR3, as DNA: TGTGCCAGCAGCCCAGCGGGGACAGGGGGGTACTACAATGAGCAGTTCTTC. It is translated as CASSPAGTGGYYNEQFF.